The 6 T cell receptor beta chains below come from one sample, sequenced in a study of T-cell memory formation after mild COVID-19. TCRdb re-derived calls from the 5' RACE reads in MiXCR, one entry per CDR3 protein. The sample records hundreds of thousands of distinct CDR3 sequences, about an eighth being singletons. Sequencing used PBMCs or a T cell subset sorted from them (not recorded which). The receptor set was obtained from a man younger than 35 who had mild COVID-19 (a few samples of this study predate the infection). Cell type and time point are not known.

This clonotype came up a few times. The chain uses TRBV20-1 and TRBJ2-7; D ambiguous. V lost 6 bases and J lost 0, with 9 bases in between. The CDR3 totals 12 residues. Germline V lookup: CDR1 DFQATT, CDR2 SNEGSKA (reference sequence). The DNA for the CDR3 is TGCAGTGCACACACGAGCTCCTACGAGCAGTACTTC. This codes for CSAHTSSYEQYF.

The chain has TRBV12-3 or TRBV12-4 and TRBJ1-4; D gene ambiguous. This CDR3 comprises 15 residues. V dropped 5 bases and J dropped 3 bases, with 13 bases sitting between them. Here the CDR3 DNA reads TGTGCCAGCAGTCTTCGACTTGGGGCTAATGAAAAACTGTTTTTT. Translated, it gives CASSLRLGANEKLFF.

There are many counts of this clonotype. This chain joins TRBV20-1 and TRBJ1-6; tentative D call: TRBD1 (5 bases). Germline V gene data show CDR1 as DFQATT and CDR2 as SNEGSKA (reference sequence). This CDR3 contains 14 residues. The CDR3 spells CSSRMGPYNSPLHF. In DNA form, the CDR3 reads TGCAGCTCCCGCATGGGACCGTATAATTCACCCCTCCACTTT.

This clonotype was detected only a few times. Here the CDR3 reads CASSLVRATYEQYF. In DNA form, the CDR3 reads TGTGCCAGCAGCTTAGTCAGAGCAACCTACGAGCAGTACTTC. V and J are TRBV7-8 and TRBJ2-7; D gene unclear. From germline, CDR1 is SGHVS and CDR2 FQNEAQ. V was pared by 1 base and J by 2 bases, with 9 bases between. CDR3 length equals 14 residues. The complete variable domain, with remaining parts taken from reference TRBV7-8 and TRBJ2-7, reads GAGVSQSPRYKVAKRGQDVALRCDPISGHVSLFWYQQALGQGPEFLTYFQNEAQLDKSGLPSDRFFAERPEGSVSTLKIQRTQQEDSAVYLCASSLVRATYEQYFGPGTRLTVT.

This clonotype was observed a handful of times. V gene TRBV4-1 combines with J gene TRBJ1-1, with TRBD1 matching 7 bases. Losses at the gene ends were 4 bases for V and 4 bases for J; bases not matched to a gene: 12. There are 16 residues in the CDR3. Looked up from germline, CDR1 is MGHRA and CDR2 is YSYEKL. In DNA form, the CDR3 reads TGCGCCAGCAGCCTCCCGGGGGGACAGCTCGGCACTGAAGCTTTCTTT. Amino acids: CASSLPGGQLGTEAFF.

The CDR3 region is CASSQTRDRGPNQPQHF. The CDR3, as DNA: TGCGCCAGCAGCCAAACCCGGGACAGGGGGCCAAATCAGCCCCAGCATTTT. V gene TRBV4-1 combines with J gene TRBJ1-5; 12 positions agree with TRBD1. V shed 2 bases, J shed 4 bases, and the junction held 6 bases outside the gene matches. Germline CDR1 MGHRA, CDR2 YSYEKL. This CDR3 contains 17 residues.